A selection of T cell receptor beta chains follows, all from one sample in a study of vaccination and CD4 T cells after COVID-19. From the PCR reads, TCRdb called clonotypes with MiXCR, one entry per CDR3 protein. The sample has more than 25,000 distinct CDR3 sequences, under 40% seen once; the top ten hold 3% to 4%. These receptors' targets are unknown. The material sequenced was CD4+ T cells from blood, cultured in vitro, taken about 7 months after SARS-CoV-2 vaccination. The receptors were gathered from a human donor who had recovered from COVID-19. CDR3s include the opening cysteine and the closing phenylalanine or tryptophan. D genes are given only for firm matches. Clone size is not always given. Where it is, it says once, few, many or a class for expanded clones.

clone_size	v_call	j_call	d_call	cdr3_aa	cdr3_nt
NA	TRBV6-2/TRBV6-3	TRBJ1-5	NA	CASSKSGVSNQPQHF	TGTGCCAGCAGTAAGTCGGGGGTCAGCAATCAGCCCCAGCATTTT
NA	TRBV6-5	TRBJ2-7	NA	CASSYFRAHEQYF	TGTGCCAGCAGTTACTTCAGGGCTCACGAGCAGTACTTC
few	TRBV20-1	TRBJ2-1	TRBD2	CSATRTSGSSYNEQFF	TGCAGTGCCACCCGGACTAGCGGGAGCTCCTACAATGAGCAGTTCTTC
few	TRBV7-2	TRBJ2-5	NA	CASSLDRGVRETQYF	TGTGCCAGCAGCTTAGATAGGGGAGTCCGGGAGACCCAGTACTTC
few	TRBV7-2	TRBJ1-5	NA	CASSLSSNQPQHF	TGTGCCAGCAGCTTAAGCAGCAATCAGCCCCAGCATTTT
NA	TRBV5-4	TRBJ2-7	NA	CASSRRGTASYEQYF	TGTGCCAGCAGCCGGCGAGGGACTGCTTCCTACGAGCAGTACTTC
medium-sized	TRBV6-2/TRBV6-3	TRBJ1-1	NA	CASSYLANTEAFF	TGTGCCAGCAGTTATCTGGCGAACACTGAAGCTTTCTTT
once	TRBV7-9	TRBJ1-4	TRBD1	CASSPSQGMANEKLFF	TGTGCCAGCAGCCCTTCACAGGGGATGGCTAATGAAAAACTGTTTTTT
NA	TRBV5-4	TRBJ1-2	NA	CASSLVAYYGYTF	TGTGCCAGCAGCTTGGTGGCTTACTATGGCTACACCTTC
NA	TRBV7-8	TRBJ2-5	NA	CASSFRTGRIQETQYF	TGTGCCAGCAGCTTCCGCACGGGACGGATCCAAGAGACCCAGTACTTC
NA	TRBV5-4	TRBJ2-5	NA	CASSLVQETQYF	TGTGCCAGCAGCTTGGTCCAAGAGACCCAGTACTTC
few	TRBV27	TRBJ1-1	TRBD1	CASSWTGGTEAFF	TGTGCCAGCAGTTGGACAGGGGGCACTGAAGCTTTCTTT
NA	TRBV6-1	TRBJ2-1	TRBD2	CASSRQRAGGFHEQFF	TGTGCCAGCAGCCGCCAGAGAGCGGGAGGATTTCATGAGCAGTTCTTC
NA	TRBV6-5	TRBJ2-7	TRBD1	CASSSPNRGTDEQYF	TGTGCCAGCAGTTCCCCGAACAGGGGAACCGACGAGCAGTACTTC
few	TRBV20-1	TRBJ2-5	TRBD2	CSAQLAGYQETQYF	TGCAGTGCTCAACTAGCGGGGTACCAAGAGACCCAGTACTTC
few	TRBV19	TRBJ1-6	NA	CASSIRQGISPLHF	TGTGCCAGTAGCATCAGGCAGGGGATCTCACCCCTCCACTTT
NA	TRBV18	TRBJ1-2	TRBD1	CASSPPGQGKYGYTF	TGTGCCAGCTCACCTCCGGGACAGGGGAAGTATGGCTACACCTTC
NA	TRBV2	TRBJ2-1	TRBD2	CASSGWASGYNEQFF	TGTGCCAGCAGTGGGTGGGCTAGCGGTTACAATGAGCAGTTCTTC
few	TRBV6-1	TRBJ1-5	NA	CASSGANLGNQPQHF	TGTGCCAGCAGTGGGGCAAACTTGGGCAATCAGCCCCAGCATTTT
NA	TRBV20-1	TRBJ2-5	NA	CSARGADWYEWETQYF	TGCAGTGCTAGAGGGGCGGACTGGTATGAATGGGAGACCCAGTACTTC
few	TRBV20-1	TRBJ2-3	NA	CSARDGGSTDTQYF	TGCAGTGCTAGAGACGGCGGGAGCACAGATACGCAGTATTTT
few	TRBV20-1	TRBJ2-2	NA	CSVGARIGGELFF	TGCAGTGTGGGGGCGCGAATCGGCGGGGAGCTGTTTTTT
few	TRBV6-2/TRBV6-3	TRBJ1-5	NA	CASSDLGFSNQPQHF	TGTGCCAGCAGTGACCTAGGGTTTAGCAATCAGCCCCAGCATTTT
few	TRBV27	TRBJ2-5	NA	CASSLDFQETQYF	TGTGCCAGCAGTTTGGACTTTCAAGAGACCCAGTACTTC
few	TRBV28	TRBJ2-5	TRBD2	CASSPPLLAGGVATQYF	TGTGCCAGCAGTCCCCCCCTTTTAGCGGGGGGGGTTGCGACCCAGTACTTC
NA	TRBV5-4	TRBJ2-1	TRBD2	CASSETSGRSYNEQFF	TGTGCCAGCAGCGAAACTAGCGGGAGGTCCTACAATGAGCAGTTCTTC
NA	TRBV6-1	TRBJ2-2	NA	CASNPTGNTGELFF	TGTGCCAGCAACCCGACAGGGAACACCGGGGAGCTGTTTTTT
NA	TRBV6-5	TRBJ2-1	NA	CASSYSWTTFYNEQFF	TGTGCCAGCAGTTACTCCTGGACTACGTTCTACAATGAGCAGTTCTTC
NA	TRBV20-1	TRBJ2-7	NA	CSVPKRGGSYEQYF	TGCAGTGTCCCCAAGAGGGGGGGGTCCTACGAGCAGTACTTC
few	TRBV20-1	TRBJ1-5	TRBD1	CSARVNRGTTSNQPQHF	TGCAGTGCTAGAGTTAACAGGGGGACAACAAGCAATCAGCCCCAGCATTTT
medium-sized	TRBV7-2	TRBJ2-5	NA	CASSLASQETQYF	TGTGCCAGCAGCTTAGCGTCCCAAGAGACCCAGTACTTC
NA	TRBV6-1	TRBJ1-2	TRBD1	CASSGLGQEVWGYTF	TGTGCCAGCAGTGGCCTGGGACAGGAAGTATGGGGCTACACCTTC
few	TRBV7-9	TRBJ1-1	NA	CASSLEQRNTEAFF	TGTGCCAGCAGCTTAGAACAGAGGAACACTGAAGCTTTCTTT
once	TRBV21-1	TRBJ2-3	NA	CASSKDPGPYIRTDTQYF	TGTGCCAGCAGCAAAGACCCTGGGCCCTACATACGCACAGATACGCAGTATTTT
medium-sized	TRBV20-1	TRBJ1-1	NA	CSARTGFSNTEAFF	TGCAGTGCCCGGACGGGGTTTTCGAACACTGAAGCTTTCTTT
few	TRBV27	TRBJ2-3	TRBD2	CASSLLAGEDGTDTQYF	TGTGCCAGCAGTTTACTAGCGGGAGAGGACGGCACAGATACGCAGTATTTT
NA	TRBV7-2	TRBJ1-2	TRBD1	CASSRGTVNYGYTF	TGTGCCAGCAGCCGAGGGACAGTTAACTATGGCTACACCTTC
NA	TRBV4-2	TRBJ2-5	TRBD2	CASSQDLVSGSFETQYF	TGTGCCAGCAGCCAAGATTTGGTTAGCGGGAGTTTCGAGACCCAGTACTTC
NA	TRBV28	TRBJ1-1	TRBD1	CASTPPGQGFRAFF	TGTGCCAGCACTCCCCCGGGACAGGGTTTTAGAGCTTTCTTT
few	TRBV20-1	TRBJ1-6	NA	CSVFRLGSPLHF	TGCAGTGTTTTCCGGCTAGGGTCACCCCTCCACTTT
NA	TRBV4-1	TRBJ2-1	TRBD2	CASSQPLAGGHNEQFF	TGCGCCAGCAGCCAGCCTCTAGCGGGGGGTCACAATGAGCAGTTCTTC
NA	TRBV28	TRBJ2-1	NA	CASRSPRTSFHEQFF	TGTGCCAGCAGATCCCCCAGGACTTCTTTTCATGAGCAGTTCTTC
few	TRBV15	TRBJ2-1	TRBD2	CATSILTSANNEQFF	TGTGCCACCAGCATATTGACTAGCGCCAACAATGAGCAGTTCTTC
NA	TRBV6-1	TRBJ1-1	NA	CASSPGQIRNTEAFF	TGTGCCAGCAGTCCTGGACAGATAAGGAACACTGAAGCTTTCTTT
NA	TRBV4-3	TRBJ2-5	NA	CASSQDSQETQYF	TGCGCCAGCAGCCAAGACAGCCAAGAGACCCAGTACTTC
NA	TRBV20-1	TRBJ1-2	NA	CSAIPTEYGYTF	TGCAGTGCTATACCGACGGAATATGGCTACACCTTC
few	TRBV20-1	TRBJ2-1	NA	CSARAHPADRIYNEQFF	TGCAGTGCTAGAGCCCATCCGGCAGACCGGATCTACAATGAGCAGTTCTTC
NA	TRBV7-2	TRBJ1-4	NA	CASSLNYEAKLFF	TGTGCCAGCAGCTTAAATTATGAGGCAAAACTGTTTTTT
NA	TRBV12-3/TRBV12-4	TRBJ2-7	NA	CASSSTLLAGEQYF	TGTGCCAGCAGTTCGACCCTGCTAGCTGGCGAGCAGTACTTC
NA	TRBV15	TRBJ2-7	NA	CATSRDPRENYEQYF	TGTGCCACCAGCAGAGACCCCCGGGAGAACTACGAGCAGTACTTC
NA	TRBV12-3/TRBV12-4	TRBJ1-6	NA	CASRSKDLSPLHF	TGTGCCAGCAGAAGTAAGGACCTGTCACCCCTCCACTTT
NA	TRBV2	TRBJ1-5	NA	CASSPGQRNQPQHF	TGTGCCAGCAGCCCTGGACAGCGCAATCAGCCCCAGCATTTT
NA	TRBV19	TRBJ2-1	NA	CASSIGSTSYNEQFF	TGTGCCAGTAGTATAGGTAGTACCTCCTACAATGAGCAGTTCTTC